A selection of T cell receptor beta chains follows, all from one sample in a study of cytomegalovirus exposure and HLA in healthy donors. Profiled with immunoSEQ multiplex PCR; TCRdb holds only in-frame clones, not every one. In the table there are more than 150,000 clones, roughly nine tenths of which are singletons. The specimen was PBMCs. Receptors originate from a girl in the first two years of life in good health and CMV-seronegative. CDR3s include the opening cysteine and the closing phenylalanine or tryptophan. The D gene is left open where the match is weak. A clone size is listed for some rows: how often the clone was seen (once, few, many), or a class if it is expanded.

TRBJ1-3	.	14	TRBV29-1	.	TGCAGCGTCCGGGGGGGAACCGGAGGAAACACCATATATTTT	CSVRGGTGGNTIYF
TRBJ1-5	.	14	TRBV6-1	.	TGTGCCAGCAGTATCCCGGGAGGCGGGCAGCCCCAGCATTTT	CASSIPGGGQPQHF
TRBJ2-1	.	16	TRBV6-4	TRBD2	TGTGCCAGCAGTGACTCGCCGGGGGGGTTCTACAATGAGCAGTTCTTC	CASSDSPGGFYNEQFF
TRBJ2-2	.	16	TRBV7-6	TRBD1	TGTGCCAGCAGCTTAATGACAGGGGGCCGCACCGGGGAGCTGTTTTTT	CASSLMTGGRTGELFF
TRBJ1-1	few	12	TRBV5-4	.	TGTGCCAGCAGCTTCGGGAACACTGAAGCTTTCTTT	CASSFGNTEAFF
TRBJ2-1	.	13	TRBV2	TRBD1	TGTGCCAGCAGTGAAAAGTATGCGGCAGGGGGGTTCTTC	CASSEKYAAGGFF
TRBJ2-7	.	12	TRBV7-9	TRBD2	TGTGCCAGCAGCTTAGGAACTAGCGGACAGTACTTC	CASSLGTSGQYF
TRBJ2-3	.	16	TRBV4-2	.	TGTGCCAGCAGCCAACTAGCGAGTTCTAGCACAGATACGCAGTATTTT	CASSQLASSSTDTQYF
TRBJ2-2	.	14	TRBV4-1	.	TGCGCCAGCAGCCAATCAGGGTGGATCGGGGAGCTGTTTTTT	CASSQSGWIGELFF
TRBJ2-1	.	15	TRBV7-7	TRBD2	TGTGCCAGCAGCAACGGGGAGGGGCGGTACAATGAGCAGTTCTTC	CASSNGEGRYNEQFF
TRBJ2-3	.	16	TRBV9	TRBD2	TGTGCCAGCAGCGTAGGGACTAGCGTTAGCACAGATACGCAGTATTTT	CASSVGTSVSTDTQYF
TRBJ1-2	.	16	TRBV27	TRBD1	TGTGCCAGCAGTTTATCCCCAGGGGGCCGAGGTAACGGCTACACCTTC	CASSLSPGGRGNGYTF
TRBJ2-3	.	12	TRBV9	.	TGTGCCAGCAGCGTAGAGGCAGGTACGCAGTATTTT	CASSVEAGTQYF
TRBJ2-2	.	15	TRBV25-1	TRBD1	TGTGCCAGCAGTGGCCGGGACAGTAACACCGGGGAGCTGTTTTTT	CASSGRDSNTGELFF
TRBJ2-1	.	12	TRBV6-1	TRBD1	TGTGCCAGCAGTGAAGCCAGGGACAGGAGGGTCTTC	CASSEARDRRVF
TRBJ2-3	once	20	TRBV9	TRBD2	TGTGCCAGCAGCGTAGTGGCTAGCGGGAGGGCCTTGACTAGCACAGATACGCAGTATTTT	CASSVVASGRALTSTDTQYF
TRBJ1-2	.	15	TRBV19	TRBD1	TGTGCCAGTAGTATAGGAGGGACAGGGGTTCGTGGCTACACCTTC	CASSIGGTGVRGYTF
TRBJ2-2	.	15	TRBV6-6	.	TGTGCCAGCAGGATGTGGGCGTCGAACACCGGGGAGCTGTTTTTT	CASRMWASNTGELFF
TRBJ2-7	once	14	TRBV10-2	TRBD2	TGCGCCAGCAGGGCCGGGACTAGCGCCTACGAGCAGTACTTC	CASRAGTSAYEQYF
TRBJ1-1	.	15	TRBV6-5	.	TGTGCCAGCAGTTCAAATCCGACAATGGACACTGAAGCTTTCTTT	CASSSNPTMDTEAFF
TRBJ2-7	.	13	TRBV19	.	TGTGCCAGTAGTATAGGCGGAGCCTACGAGCAGTACTTC	CASSIGGAYEQYF
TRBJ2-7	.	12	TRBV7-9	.	TGTGCCAGCAGAAGGACTACGGGGGAGCAGTACTTC	CASRRTTGEQYF
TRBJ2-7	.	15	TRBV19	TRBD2	TGTGCCAGTAGTAAGACTAGCGGGAGGGCCCACGAGCAGTACTTC	CASSKTSGRAHEQYF
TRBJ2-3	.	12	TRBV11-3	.	TGTGCCAGCAGCTCTAGCACAGATACGCAGTATTTT	CASSSSTDTQYF
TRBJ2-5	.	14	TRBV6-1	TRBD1	TGTGCCAGCAGTGTAACTAGGGGGCCAGAGACCCAGTACTTC	CASSVTRGPETQYF
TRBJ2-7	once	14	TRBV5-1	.	TGCGCCAGCAGCTTGAGGGGAACTACCTACGAGCAGTACTTC	CASSLRGTTYEQYF
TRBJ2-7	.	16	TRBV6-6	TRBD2	TGTGCCAGCAGTTACCCTGGACTAGCGCGGTCGGTCGAGCAGTACTTC	CASSYPGLARSVEQYF
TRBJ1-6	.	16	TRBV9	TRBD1	TGTGCCAGCAGCGTAACTACCGGGACAGGGAACTCACCCCTCCACTTT	CASSVTTGTGNSPLHF
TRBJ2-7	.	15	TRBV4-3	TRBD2	TGCGCCAGCAGCCAAGATCGGGGGAGGGTGTACGAGCAGTACTTC	CASSQDRGRVYEQYF
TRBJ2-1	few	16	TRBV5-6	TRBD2	TGTGCCAGCAGTACCCCCGGGGAGGGTTTGGACAATGAGCAGTTCTTC	CASSTPGEGLDNEQFF
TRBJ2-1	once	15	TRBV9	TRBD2	TGTGCCAGCAGCGTAGGGGGGACTAGGATACATGAGCAGTTCTTC	CASSVGGTRIHEQFF
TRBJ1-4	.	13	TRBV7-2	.	TGTGCCAGCAGCTTAGATGTCGGTTCGGGACAAGTTTTT	CASSLDVGSGQVF
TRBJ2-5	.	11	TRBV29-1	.	TGCACCGGACTCGCGGAAGAGACCCAGTACTTC	CTGLAEETQYF
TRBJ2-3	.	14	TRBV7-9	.	TGTGCCAGCAGCTTAGCCAGCGCCACAGATACGCAGTATTTT	CASSLASATDTQYF
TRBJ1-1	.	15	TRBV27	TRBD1	TGTGCCAGCAGTTCTCTTCGGACAGGGAGCACTGAAGCTTTCTTT	CASSSLRTGSTEAFF
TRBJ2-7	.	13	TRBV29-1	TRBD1	TGCAGCGTTGCAAACAGGGGCCCCTACGAGCAGTACTTC	CSVANRGPYEQYF
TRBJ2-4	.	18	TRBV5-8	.	TGTGCCAGCAGAAAATACGTGGGGGGAGAAATAGCCAAAAACATTCAGTACTTC	CASRKYVGGEIAKNIQYF
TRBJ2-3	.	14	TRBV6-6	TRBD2	TGTGCCAGCAGTTTACTAGCGGGGGGAGATACGCAGTATTTT	CASSLLAGGDTQYF
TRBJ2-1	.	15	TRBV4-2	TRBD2	TGTGCCAGCAGCCAAGATCGGGCGGGAGTTAGCGAGCAGTTCTTC	CASSQDRAGVSEQFF
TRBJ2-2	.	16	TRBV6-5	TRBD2	TGTGCCAGCAGTTTGGGACTAGCGGGACGGACCGGGGAGCTGTTTTTT	CASSLGLAGRTGELFF
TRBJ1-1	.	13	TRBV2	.	TGTGCCAGGAATAAACAGGAGAACACTGAAGCTTTCTTT	CARNKQENTEAFF
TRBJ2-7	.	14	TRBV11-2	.	TGTGCCAGCAGCGTCTCTTTAGTGCCCTACGAGCAGTACTTC	CASSVSLVPYEQYF
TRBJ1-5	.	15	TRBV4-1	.	TGCGCCAGCAGCCAGGGCGGCCGGGGGGATCAGCCCCAGCATTTT	CASSQGGRGDQPQHF
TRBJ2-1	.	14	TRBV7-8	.	TGTGCCAGCAGCTTGGGGGGCTCCTACAATGAGCAGTTCTTC	CASSLGGSYNEQFF